This TCR beta chain comes out of a study of cytomegalovirus exposure and HLA in healthy donors. General study results and limits: Rare sequences made up most TCRs, while some public TCRs were found in many donors. One variant, a missense change in DCLRE1C, was linked in a later analysis to TCR beta V- and J-gene trimming.

About this clone itself: The target antigen is unknown.

Germline V gives CDR1 MNHEY, CDR2 SVGAGI. The CDR3 totals 15 residues. Trimming cost V 6 bases and J 0 bases; bases outside gene matches: 5. In the PCR, 60 Vbeta and 13 Jbeta primers were used. Assay used: immunoSEQ multiplex PCR; TCRdb lists only in-frame clones, some missing. This sample has around 85,000 clones; around 77% occur once, and the top ten carry around 6.7%. The chain carries TRBV6-5 and TRBJ2-1; 7 nucleotides match TRBD1. The specimen was PBMCs. The sequence came from a man aged 25-45 years in good health and CMV-seronegative. The DNA of the CDR3 is TGTGCCAGCAGCTTGACAGGGAGCTCCTACAATGAGCAGTTCTTC. Its protein product is CASSLTGSSYNEQFF.